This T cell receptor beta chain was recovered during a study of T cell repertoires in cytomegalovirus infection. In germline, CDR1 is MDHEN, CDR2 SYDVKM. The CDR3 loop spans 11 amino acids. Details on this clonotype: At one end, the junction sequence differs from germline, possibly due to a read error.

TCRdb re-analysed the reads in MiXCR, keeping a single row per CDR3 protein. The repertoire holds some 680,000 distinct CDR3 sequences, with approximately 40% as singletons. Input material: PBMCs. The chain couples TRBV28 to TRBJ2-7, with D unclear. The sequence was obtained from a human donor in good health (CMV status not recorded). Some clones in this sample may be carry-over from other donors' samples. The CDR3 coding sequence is TGTGACAGCAGTTCAGGAAACGAGCAGGACTTC. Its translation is CDSSSGNEQDF.